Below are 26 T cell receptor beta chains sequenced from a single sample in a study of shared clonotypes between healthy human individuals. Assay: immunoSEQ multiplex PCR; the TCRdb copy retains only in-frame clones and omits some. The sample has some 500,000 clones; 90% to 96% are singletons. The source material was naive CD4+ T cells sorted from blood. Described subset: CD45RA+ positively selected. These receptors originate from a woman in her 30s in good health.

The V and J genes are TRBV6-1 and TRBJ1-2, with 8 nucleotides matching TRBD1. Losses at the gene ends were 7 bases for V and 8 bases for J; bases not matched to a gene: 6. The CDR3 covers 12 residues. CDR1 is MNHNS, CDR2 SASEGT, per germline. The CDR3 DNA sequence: TGTGCCAGCAACAGACAGGGGAGGGGCTACACCTTC. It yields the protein CASNRQGRGYTF.

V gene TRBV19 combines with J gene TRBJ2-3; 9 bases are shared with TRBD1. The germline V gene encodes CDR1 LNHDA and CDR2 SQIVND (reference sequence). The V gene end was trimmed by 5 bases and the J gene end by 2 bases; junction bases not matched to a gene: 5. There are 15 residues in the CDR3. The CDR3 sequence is CASSPRDRDTDTQYF. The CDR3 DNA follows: TGTGCCAGTAGTCCACGGGACAGGGACACAGATACGCAGTATTTT.

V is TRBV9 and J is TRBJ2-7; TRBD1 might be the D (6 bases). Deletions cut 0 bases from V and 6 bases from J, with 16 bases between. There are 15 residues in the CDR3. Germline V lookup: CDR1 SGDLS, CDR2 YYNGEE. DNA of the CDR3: TGTGCCAGCAGCGTAGGGCCAGGGGATGGCGGCGAGCAGTACTTC. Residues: CASSVGPGDGGEQYF.

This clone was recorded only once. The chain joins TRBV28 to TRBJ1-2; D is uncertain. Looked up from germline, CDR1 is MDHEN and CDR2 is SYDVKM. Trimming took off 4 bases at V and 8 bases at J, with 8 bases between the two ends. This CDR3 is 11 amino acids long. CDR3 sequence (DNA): TGTGCCAGCAGTTATCCTCCAGGCTACACCTTC. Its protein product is CASSYPPGYTF.

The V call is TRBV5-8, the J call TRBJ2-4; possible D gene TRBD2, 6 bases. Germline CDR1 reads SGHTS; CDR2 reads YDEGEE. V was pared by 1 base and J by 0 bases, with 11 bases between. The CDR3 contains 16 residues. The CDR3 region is CASSLYQGLAKNIQYF. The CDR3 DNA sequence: TGTGCCAGCAGCTTGTATCAGGGACTAGCCAAAAACATTCAGTACTTC.

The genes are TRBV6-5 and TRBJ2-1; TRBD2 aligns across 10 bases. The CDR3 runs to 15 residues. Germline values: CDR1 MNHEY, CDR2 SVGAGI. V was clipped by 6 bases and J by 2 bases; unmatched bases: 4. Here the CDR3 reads CASRPTSGTYNEQFF. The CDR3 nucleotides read TGTGCCAGCAGACCCACTAGCGGGACCTACAATGAGCAGTTCTTC.

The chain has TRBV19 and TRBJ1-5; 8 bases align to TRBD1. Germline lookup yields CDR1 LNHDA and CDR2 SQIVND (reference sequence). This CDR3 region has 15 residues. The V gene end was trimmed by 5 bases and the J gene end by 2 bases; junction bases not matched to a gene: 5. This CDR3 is CASSSGQVGNQPQHF. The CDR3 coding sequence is TGTGCCAGTAGTTCGGGACAGGTAGGCAATCAGCCCCAGCATTTT.

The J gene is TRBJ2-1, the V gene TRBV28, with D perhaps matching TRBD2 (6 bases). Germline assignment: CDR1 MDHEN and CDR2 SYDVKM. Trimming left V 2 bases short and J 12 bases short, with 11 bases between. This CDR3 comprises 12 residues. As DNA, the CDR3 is TGTGCCAGCAGTTTAGAGGTGGGAGGGCAGTTCTTC. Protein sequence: CASSLEVGGQFF.

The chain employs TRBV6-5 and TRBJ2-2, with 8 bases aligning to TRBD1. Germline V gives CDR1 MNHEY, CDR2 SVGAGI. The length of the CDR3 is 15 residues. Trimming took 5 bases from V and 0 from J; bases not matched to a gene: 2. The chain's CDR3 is CASSIQGANTGELFF. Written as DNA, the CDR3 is TGTGCCAGCAGTATACAGGGGGCGAACACCGGGGAGCTGTTTTTT.

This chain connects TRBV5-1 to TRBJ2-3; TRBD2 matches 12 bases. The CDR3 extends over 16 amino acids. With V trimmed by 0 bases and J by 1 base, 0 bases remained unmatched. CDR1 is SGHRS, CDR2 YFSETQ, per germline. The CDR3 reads CASSLGTSGGTDTQYF. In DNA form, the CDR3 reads TGCGCCAGCAGCTTGGGGACTAGCGGGGGCACAGATACGCAGTATTTT.

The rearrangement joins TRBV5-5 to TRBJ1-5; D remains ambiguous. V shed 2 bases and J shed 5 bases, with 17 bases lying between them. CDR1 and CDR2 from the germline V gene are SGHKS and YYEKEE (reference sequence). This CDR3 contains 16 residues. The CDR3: CASSLLWGGSYQPQHF. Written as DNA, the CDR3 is TGTGCCAGCAGCTTACTTTGGGGTGGATCATATCAGCCCCAGCATTTT.

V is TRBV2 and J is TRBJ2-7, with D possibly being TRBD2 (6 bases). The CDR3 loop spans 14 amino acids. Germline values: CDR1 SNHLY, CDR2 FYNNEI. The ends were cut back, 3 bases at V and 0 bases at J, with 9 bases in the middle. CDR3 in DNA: TGTGCCAGCAGTGACCGGGGGAGCTCCTACGAGCAGTACTTC. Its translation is CASSDRGSSYEQYF.

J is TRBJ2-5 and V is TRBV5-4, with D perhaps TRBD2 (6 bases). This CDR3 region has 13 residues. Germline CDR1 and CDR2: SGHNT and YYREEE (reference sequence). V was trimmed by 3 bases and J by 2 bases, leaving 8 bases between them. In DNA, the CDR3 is TGTGCCAGCAGCTGGGCGGGGCAAGAGACCCAGTACTTC. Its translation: CASSWAGQETQYF.

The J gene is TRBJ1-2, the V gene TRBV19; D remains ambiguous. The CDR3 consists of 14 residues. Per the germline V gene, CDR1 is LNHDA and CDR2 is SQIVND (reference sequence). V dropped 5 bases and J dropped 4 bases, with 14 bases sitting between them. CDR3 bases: TGTGCCAGTAGTTCAGTGGCTGGGTCCTATGGCTACACCTTC. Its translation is CASSSVAGSYGYTF.

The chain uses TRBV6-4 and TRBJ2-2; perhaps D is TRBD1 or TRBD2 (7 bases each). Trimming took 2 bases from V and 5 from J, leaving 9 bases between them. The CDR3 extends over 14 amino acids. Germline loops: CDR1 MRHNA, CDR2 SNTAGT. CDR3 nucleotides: TGTGCCAGCAGTGACCAGGGGGGGACCGGGGAGCTGTTTTTT. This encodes CASSDQGGTGELFF.

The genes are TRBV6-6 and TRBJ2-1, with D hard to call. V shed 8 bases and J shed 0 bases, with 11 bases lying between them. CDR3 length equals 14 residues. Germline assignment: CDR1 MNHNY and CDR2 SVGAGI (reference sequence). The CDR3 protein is CASGYSSSYNEQFF. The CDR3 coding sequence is TGTGCCAGCGGATACTCGAGCTCCTACAATGAGCAGTTCTTC.

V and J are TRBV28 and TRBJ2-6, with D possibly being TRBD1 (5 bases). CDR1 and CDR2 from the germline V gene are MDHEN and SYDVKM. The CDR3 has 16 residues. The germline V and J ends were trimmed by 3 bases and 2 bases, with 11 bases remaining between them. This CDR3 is CASSLIRGTGANVLTF. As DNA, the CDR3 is TGTGCCAGCAGTTTGATAAGGGGAACTGGGGCCAACGTCCTGACTTTC.

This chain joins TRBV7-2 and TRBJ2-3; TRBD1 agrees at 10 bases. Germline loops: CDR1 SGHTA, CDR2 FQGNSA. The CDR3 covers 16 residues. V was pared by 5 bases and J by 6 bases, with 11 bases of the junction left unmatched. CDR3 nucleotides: TGTGCCAGCAGCCCGGGGACAGGGGTGGGAGTGGATACGCAGTATTTT. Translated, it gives CASSPGTGVGVDTQYF. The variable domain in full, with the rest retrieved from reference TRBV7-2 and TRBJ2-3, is GAGVSQSPSNKVTEKGKDVELRCDPISGHTALYWYRQSLGQGLEFLIYFQGNSAPDKSGLPSDRFSAERTGGSVSTLTIQRTQQEDSAVYLCASSPGTGVGVDTQYFGPGTRLTVL.

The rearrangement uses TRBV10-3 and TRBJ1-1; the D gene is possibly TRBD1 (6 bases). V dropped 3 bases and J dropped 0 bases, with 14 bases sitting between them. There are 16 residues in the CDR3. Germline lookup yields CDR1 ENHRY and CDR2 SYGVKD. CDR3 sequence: CAISDQGGDMNTEAFF. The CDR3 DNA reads TGTGCCATCAGTGACCAGGGAGGGGACATGAACACTGAAGCTTTCTTT.

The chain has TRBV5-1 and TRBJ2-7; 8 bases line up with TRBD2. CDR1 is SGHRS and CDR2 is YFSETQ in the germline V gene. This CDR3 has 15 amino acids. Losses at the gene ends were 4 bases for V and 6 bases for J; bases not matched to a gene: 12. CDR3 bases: TGCGCCAGCAGCCTATTAACTAGCGGTGATTCCGAGCAGTACTTC. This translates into CASSLLTSGDSEQYF.

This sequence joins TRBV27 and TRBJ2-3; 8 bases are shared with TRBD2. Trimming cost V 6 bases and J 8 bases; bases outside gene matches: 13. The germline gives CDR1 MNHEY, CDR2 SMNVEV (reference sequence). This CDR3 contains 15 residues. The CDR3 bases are TGTGCCAGCAGGGGGACGGGACTAGGTGGAAGTACGCAGTATTTT. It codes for CASRGTGLGGSTQYF.

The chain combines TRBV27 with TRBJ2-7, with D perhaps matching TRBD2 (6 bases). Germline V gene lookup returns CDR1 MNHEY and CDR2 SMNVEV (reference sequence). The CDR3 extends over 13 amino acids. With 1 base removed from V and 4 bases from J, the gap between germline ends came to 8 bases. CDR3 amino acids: CASSLYSGYEQYF. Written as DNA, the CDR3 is TGTGCCAGCAGTTTATATAGCGGTTACGAGCAGTACTTC.

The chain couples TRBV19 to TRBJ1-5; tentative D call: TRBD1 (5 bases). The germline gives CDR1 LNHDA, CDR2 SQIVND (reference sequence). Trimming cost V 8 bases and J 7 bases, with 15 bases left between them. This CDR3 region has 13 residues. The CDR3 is CASRSREDQPQHF. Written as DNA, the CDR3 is TGTGCCAGTCGCAGCAGGGAAGACCAGCCCCAGCATTTT. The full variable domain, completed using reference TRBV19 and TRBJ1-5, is DGGITQSPKYLFRKEGQNVTLSCEQNLNHDAMYWYRQDPGQGLRLIYYSQIVNDFQKGDIAEGYSVSREKKESFPLTVTSAQKNPTAFYLCASRSREDQPQHFGDGTRLSIL.

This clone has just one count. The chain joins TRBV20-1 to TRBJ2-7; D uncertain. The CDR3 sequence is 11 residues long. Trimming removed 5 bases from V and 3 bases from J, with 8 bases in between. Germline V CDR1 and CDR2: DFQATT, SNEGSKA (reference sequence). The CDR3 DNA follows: TGCAGTGCTTTGCTGCACTACGAGCAGTACTTC. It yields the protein CSALLHYEQYF.

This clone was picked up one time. Here the CDR3 reads CASSQDLGTRDTQYF. The CDR3 DNA follows: TGTGCCAGCAGCCAAGATTTGGGGACTAGAGATACGCAGTATTTT. V gene TRBV4-2 combines with J gene TRBJ2-3; 8 bases agree with TRBD2. The CDR3 runs 15 residues. The germline V gene has CDR1 LGHNA and CDR2 YNFKEQ. The J segment lost 5 bases and the V segment lost 0 bases, leaving 4 bases of the junction unmatched.

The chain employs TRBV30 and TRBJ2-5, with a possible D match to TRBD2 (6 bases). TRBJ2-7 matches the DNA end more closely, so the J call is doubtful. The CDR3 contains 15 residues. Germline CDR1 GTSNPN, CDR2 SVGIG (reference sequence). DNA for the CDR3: TGTGCCTGGAGCCCTCACCGGGACTTAGGAAACGAGCAGTACTTC. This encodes CAWSPHRDLGNEQYF.